This T cell receptor beta chain is from a study of T cell responses to AZD1222 COVID-19 vaccine. V was trimmed by 7 bases and J by 2 bases, leaving 8 bases between them. The CDR3 is made up of 12 amino acids. The germline gives CDR1 LNHDA, CDR2 SQIVND (reference sequence). The protocol was immunoSEQ multiplex PCR, while the TCRdb copy is restricted to in-frame clones and leaves out a portion. The table lists approximately 180,000 clones, almost 90% of them singletons. The chain recombines TRBV19 with TRBJ1-2; no clear D gene. The sequencing here drew on peripheral blood, taken on day 0 of AZD1222 vaccination. This clonotype originated in an adult in good health. This CDR3 is CASTDGNYGYTF. The CDR3 DNA reads TGTGCCAGTACCGACGGAAACTATGGCTACACCTTC.